The 4 T cell receptor beta chains presented below share a single source sample, sequenced in a study of immune heterogeneity within non-small cell lung tumors. The template consisted of bulk tumor genomic DNA, with about 640 ng used per sample. The authors collected several far-apart biopsies from each primary tumor during surgery. Patients with untreated, newly diagnosed non-small cell lung cancer underwent curative surgery. Multiplex PCR amplified the TCR beta CDR3 region. Its first round ran for approximately 10 cycles with 32 V and 13 J primers. In TCRdb, the multiplex PCR reads were re-called with MiXCR into one record per CDR3 protein. The sample records some 31,000 distinct CDR3 sequences, approximately 30% being singletons. Material for sequencing was lung tumor tissue. The receptors shown here come from a middle-aged man with non-small cell lung cancer.

This clonotype was counted at least ten times. The chain couples TRBV11-2 to TRBJ2-7; D ambiguous. The V end lost 0 bases, the J end lost 0 bases, and 6 bases lay between the germline ends. This CDR3 is built from 14 residues. CDR1 is SGHAT and CDR2 is FQNNGV in the germline V gene. CDR3 sequence: CASSLDRNSYEQYF. The CDR3 DNA sequence: TGTGCCAGCAGCTTAGATCGGAACTCCTACGAGCAGTACTTC.

The chain carries TRBV6-1 and TRBJ2-1; D uncertain. The germline V and J ends were trimmed by 3 bases and 8 bases, with 8 bases remaining between them. This CDR3 region has 12 residues. Germline V gene data show CDR1 as MNHNS and CDR2 as SASEGT. The DNA of the CDR3 is TGTGCCAGCAGTGACCCGGGTGATGAGCAGTTCTTC. Protein sequence: CASSDPGDEQFF.

The rearrangement joins TRBV6-5 to TRBJ1-1, with TRBD1 matching 7 bases. Per germline, CDR1 MNHEY and CDR2 SVGAGI. The CDR3 totals 17 residues. The J segment lost 3 bases and the V segment lost 0 bases, leaving 10 bases of the junction unmatched. The CDR3 region is CASSYSRGGASHTEAFF. In DNA, the CDR3 is TGTGCCAGCAGTTACTCGAGAGGGGGCGCGTCGCACACTGAAGCTTTCTTT.

This clonotype has more than one count but fewer than ten. The chain links TRBV5-8 to TRBJ2-2; D call uncertain. V lost 7 bases, J lost 1 base, and 14 bases lay in between. This CDR3 spans 15 amino acids. CDR1 is SGHTS and CDR2 is YDEGEE in the germline V gene. CDR3 amino acids: CASLYGPGNTGELFF. The CDR3 nucleotides read TGTGCCAGCCTATATGGTCCGGGGAACACCGGGGAGCTGTTTTTT.